Listed here are 14 T cell receptor beta chains from one sample, sequenced in a study of OX40 agonist ivuxolimab in advanced cancers. Using immunoSEQ multiplex PCR, the repertoire was profiled, and TCRdb retains in-frame clones only, with some absent. Counted here are 55,000 to 60,000 clones, about 93% occurring once; the ten biggest clones make up around 19%. Here the sequenced sample was CD4+ or CD8+ T cells sorted from blood, taken in a trial of the OX40 agonist ivuxolimab. The receptors stem from an adult with an advanced solid tumor such as melanoma, head and neck, liver or kidney cancer.

This clone was detected once. This chain links TRBV28 with TRBJ1-1; D ambiguous. Per germline, CDR1 MDHEN and CDR2 SYDVKM. V lost 4 bases to trimming and J lost 6 bases, with 9 bases between them. The CDR3 contains 12 residues. The CDR3, as DNA: TGTGCCAGCAGTTCCGGGAATGCTGAAGCTTTCTTT. It codes for CASSSGNAEAFF.

This clone qualifies as medium-sized. CDR3 protein: CASSLNSGTVYGYTF. CDR3 sequence (DNA): TGTGCCAGCTCCCTAAACTCGGGGACAGTCTATGGCTACACCTTC. The chain is built from TRBV9 and TRBJ1-2, with 7 positions matching TRBD1. The CDR3 sequence is 15 residues long. In germline, CDR1 is SGDLS, CDR2 YYNGEE. V shed 7 bases and J 4 bases; nucleotides not matched to a gene: 13.

This chain links TRBV5-4 with TRBJ2-4, with 7 bases fitting TRBD1. Germline V gives CDR1 SGHNT, CDR2 YYREEE (reference sequence). V trimming: 5 bases; J trimming: 13 bases; junction bases outside the gene matches: 15. This CDR3 comprises 14 residues. Written as DNA, the CDR3 is TGTGCCAGCAGGCTTGGTGAGGCAGGGACAGAGCAGTACTTC. Its translation is CASRLGEAGTEQYF.

V and J are TRBV5-1 and TRBJ1-1; D not certain. The V end was cut by 5 bases, the J end by 6 bases, with 23 bases between. The germline CDR1 and CDR2 sequences are SGHRS and YFSETQ. This CDR3 is 16 amino acids long. CDR3 residues: CASRPLIFGIWAEAFF. In DNA form, the CDR3 reads TGCGCCAGCAGGCCCCTCATTTTTGGGATTTGGGCTGAAGCTTTCTTT.

The chain couples TRBV6-5 to TRBJ1-1, with unresolved D. The germline V gene has CDR1 MNHEY and CDR2 SVGAGI. V shed 11 bases and J shed 4 bases, with 17 bases lying between them. This CDR3 is 13 amino acids long. CDR3 sequence: CAAAYGEITEAFF. CDR3 in DNA: TGTGCCGCCGCATACGGGGAAATCACTGAAGCTTTCTTT.

The V call is TRBV9, the J call TRBJ2-1; D is unclear. Germline V gene data show CDR1 as SGDLS and CDR2 as YYNGEE. The CDR3 spans 12 residues. Trimming took off 4 bases at V and 6 bases at J, with 8 bases between the two ends. The CDR3 loop reads CASSPRTNEQFF. DNA of the CDR3: TGTGCCAGCAGCCCACGGACCAATGAGCAGTTCTTC.

The chain uses TRBV27 and TRBJ1-2, with 9 bases aligning to TRBD1. Germline V gene sequence: CDR1 MNHEY, CDR2 SMNVEV (reference sequence). Losses at the gene ends were 5 bases for V and 5 bases for J; bases not matched to a gene: 3. The CDR3 is 13 amino acids. In nucleotides, the CDR3 is TGTGCCAGCAGTCCGGGACAGGGATATGGCTACACCTTC. It is translated as CASSPGQGYGYTF.

The chain couples TRBV11-2 to TRBJ1-2; D is perhaps TRBD1 (5 bases). CDR1 and CDR2 (germline): SGHAT, FQNNGV. The V gene lost 0 bases and the J gene lost 7 bases, with 15 bases spanning the gap. CDR3 length: 15 amino acids. The CDR3 region is CASSLEGAPRGGYTF. CDR3 DNA: TGTGCCAGCAGCTTAGAAGGGGCACCTCGAGGTGGCTACACCTTC. Together with reference TRBV11-2 and TRBJ1-2, the CDR3 gives the full variable domain: EAGVAQSPRYKIIEKRQSVAFWCNPISGHATLYWYQQILGQGPKLLIQFQNNGVVDDSQLPKDRFSAERLKGVDSTLKIQPAKLEDSAVYLCASSLEGAPRGGYTFGSGTRLTVV.

The chain carries TRBV4-3 and TRBJ2-1; D is perhaps TRBD1 or TRBD2 (5 bases each). From germline, CDR1 is LGHNA and CDR2 YSLEER. The ends were cut back, 5 bases at V and 7 bases at J, with 12 bases in the middle. CDR3 length: 13 amino acids. CDR3: CASSGTRGNEQFF. In DNA form, the CDR3 reads TGCGCCAGCAGCGGGACCCGGGGAAATGAGCAGTTCTTC.

The chain couples TRBV19 to TRBJ2-5; D might be TRBD1 (7 bases). Looked up from germline, CDR1 is LNHDA and CDR2 is SQIVND (reference sequence). V lost 3 bases and J lost 5, with 16 bases in between. The CDR3 consists of 15 residues. CDR3 region: CASSIMEGARETQYF. In nucleotides, the CDR3 is TGTGCCAGTAGTATCATGGAGGGGGCGCGGGAGACCCAGTACTTC.

The chain links TRBV4-3 to TRBJ2-7; D remains unclear. The V end lost 1 base, the J end lost 1 base, and 11 bases lay between the germline ends. This CDR3 region has 15 residues. Germline V gene sequence: CDR1 LGHNA, CDR2 YSLEER. Written as DNA, the CDR3 is TGCGCCAGCAGCCAAGTAATGGGGATTTCCTACGAGCAGTACTTC. Translation gives CASSQVMGISYEQYF.

This clone appeared a single time. The chain employs TRBV6-1 and TRBJ2-4, with 11 positions matching TRBD2. CDR3 length: 16 amino acids. Unmatched junction bases numbered 5, after V lost 2 bases and J lost 5 bases. Germline V CDR1 and CDR2: MNHNS, SASEGT. CDR3 sequence: CASSENTSGGENIQYF. The CDR3 DNA sequence: TGTGCCAGCAGTGAAAACACTAGCGGGGGCGAAAACATTCAGTACTTC.

This chain connects TRBV28 to TRBJ2-7; TRBD2 might be the D (5 bases). Germline CDR1 reads MDHEN; CDR2 reads SYDVKM. V was cut by 2 bases and J by 0 bases, with 8 bases left in between. CDR3 length: 14 residues. The CDR3 loop is CASSLMGSSYEQYF. The CDR3 DNA follows: TGTGCCAGCAGTTTAATGGGGAGCTCCTACGAGCAGTACTTC.

The table lists this clone with a count of one. The rearrangement joins TRBV15 to TRBJ1-5; tentative D call: TRBD1 (5 bases). Trimming pared 3 bases from V and 0 bases from J, leaving 12 bases between. The CDR3 length is 16 residues. The V gene's germline CDR1 is LNHNV and CDR2 YYDKDF (reference sequence). CDR3 in amino acids: CATSSSQGYSNQPQHF. The CDR3 nucleotides are TGTGCCACCAGCAGTTCCCAGGGTTATAGCAATCAGCCCCAGCATTTT. The whole variable domain, remainder taken from reference TRBV15 and TRBJ1-5, is DAMVIQNPRYQVTQFGKPVTLSCSQTLNHNVMYWYQQKSSQAPKLLFHYYDKDFNNEADTPDNFQSRRPNTSFCFLDIRSPGLGDTAMYLCATSSSQGYSNQPQHFGDGTRLSIL.